Listed here are 3 T cell receptor beta chains from one sample, sequenced in a study of T cell changes during pregnancy in multiple sclerosis. Profiling relied on immunoSEQ multiplex PCR, and the TCRdb table lists in-frame clones only, not all of them. This table has about 75,000 clones, 90% to 95% appearing once. The source material was CD4+ T cells from peripheral blood mononuclear cells, sampled after pregnancy. Every receptor here comes from a female donor with multiple sclerosis, enrolled in a pregnancy study.

This chain connects TRBV18 to TRBJ2-1, with D perhaps matching TRBD2 (6 bases). CDR1 KGHSH and CDR2 LQKENI come from the germline V gene. The CDR3 loop spans 16 amino acids. The germline V and J ends were trimmed by 6 bases and 0 bases, with 15 bases remaining between them. This chain's CDR3 is CASSRRHGSSYNEQFF. Here the CDR3 DNA reads TGTGCCAGCTCCCGACGCCACGGGAGCTCCTACAATGAGCAGTTCTTC.

The J gene is TRBJ2-4, the V gene TRBV10-3; tentatively, D is TRBD1 (6 bases). V was pared by 3 bases and J by 3 bases, with 9 bases between. The CDR3 runs 14 residues. Germline CDR1 and CDR2: ENHRY and SYGVKD. The CDR3 DNA follows: TGTGCCATCAGTGACGAGGGGGTCAAAAACATTCAGTACTTC. Translating it yields CAISDEGVKNIQYF.

This chain connects TRBV5-4 to TRBJ1-3; D ambiguous. CDR3 length: 17 residues. V lost 0 bases and J lost 2, with 15 bases in between. CDR1 is SGHNT, CDR2 YYREEE, per germline (reference sequence). This chain's CDR3 is CASSLGLGALTGNTIYF. The CDR3 DNA follows: TGTGCCAGCAGCTTGGGGCTGGGAGCGCTAACTGGAAACACCATATATTTT.